The 20 T cell receptor beta chains given below trace back to one sample, sequenced in a study of blood T cell repertoires in COVID-19 (dated by TCRdb to the early 2020s). The protocol used for the library was the immunoSEQ multiplex PCR assay. TCRdb mirrors the immuneACCESS table, restricted to in-frame sequences. Some clones are absent from its copies; in checked studies, under half trace to an unresolved V gene, and the reason for the others is unknown. The sample table shows about 73,000 clones, and 75% to 85% are seen once. The ten biggest clones cover less than 8% of the sample. The sequenced sample consisted of peripheral blood. These receptors originate from a woman aged 55-69 years with acute or convalescent COVID-19.

The rearrangement uses TRBV24-1 and TRBJ2-5, with 9 positions matching TRBD1. The CDR3 sequence is 16 residues long. Germline V lookup: CDR1 KGHDR, CDR2 SFDVKD. Unmatched junction bases numbered 9, after V lost 4 bases and J lost 4 bases. Here the CDR3 reads CATSEGTGLTGETQYF. DNA of the CDR3: TGTGCCACCAGTGAGGGGACAGGGCTGACGGGAGAGACCCAGTACTTC.

The rearrangement uses TRBV6-5 and TRBJ1-2; D perhaps matches TRBD1 (6 bases). The CDR3 extends over 14 amino acids. V gave up 5 bases and J gave up 5 bases, with 15 bases separating them. Germline CDR1 reads MNHEY; CDR2 reads SVGAGI. CDR3 residues: CASSRRGGEYGYTF. DNA of the CDR3: TGTGCCAGCAGTAGGAGGGGGGGCGAATATGGCTACACCTTC.

The J gene is TRBJ1-2, the V gene TRBV3-1 (or the pseudogene TRBV3-2), with 9 bases identical to TRBD1. Germline V gene lookup returns CDR1 LGHDT and CDR2 YNNKEL (reference sequence). This CDR3 spans 16 amino acids. After removal of 2 bases from V and 8 bases from J, the junction contained 12 bases not matched to a gene. CDR3 nucleotides: TGTGCCAGCAGCCAAAATCGGGGACAGGGAATTCACGGCTACACCTTC. The encoded protein is CASSQNRGQGIHGYTF.

The V and J genes are TRBV9 and TRBJ2-5; no clear D. Germline loops: CDR1 SGDLS, CDR2 YYNGEE. Trimming shortened V by 2 bases and J by 3 bases, and 5 bases separated the two germline ends. CDR3 length: 12 amino acids. This CDR3 is CASSVTEETQYF. In DNA, the CDR3 is TGTGCCAGCAGCGTCACAGAAGAGACCCAGTACTTC.

The chain uses TRBV5-1 and TRBJ2-2; D is ambiguous. Germline V gene sequence: CDR1 SGHRS, CDR2 YFSETQ. The CDR3 sequence is 12 residues long. Trimming pared 9 bases from V and 6 bases from J, leaving 12 bases between. CDR3 sequence (DNA): TGCGCCACCCGCCCCCAGTCCGGGGAGCTGTTTTTT. Amino acids: CATRPQSGELFF.

This clone was recorded a few times. The chain joins TRBV5-4 to TRBJ2-2, with 12 bases fitting TRBD2. This CDR3 contains 15 residues. V shed 4 bases and J 5 bases; nucleotides not matched to a gene: 3. Germline CDR1 SGHNT, CDR2 YYREEE (reference sequence). The CDR3 nucleotides are TGTGCCAGCAGCCTCGGACTAGCGGGGACCGGGGAGCTGTTTTTT. Translation: CASSLGLAGTGELFF.

This sequence joins TRBV19 and TRBJ1-3, with a possible D match to TRBD1 (5 bases). The CDR3 sequence is 14 residues long. The germline CDR1 and CDR2 sequences are LNHDA and SQIVND (reference sequence). Trimming removed 4 bases at V and 2 bases at J, with 9 bases between. CDR3 nucleotide sequence: TGTGCCAGTAGTAAGGGAGGGGCTGGAAACACCATATATTTT. Translated, it gives CASSKGGAGNTIYF.

This clone was seen only a few times. V gene TRBV5-1 combines with J gene TRBJ1-5; 8 nucleotides match TRBD1. The junction had 3 bases not matched to a gene; V was cut back by 1 base and J by 6 bases. The germline CDR1 and CDR2 sequences are SGHRS and YFSETQ. This CDR3 is 14 amino acids long. CDR3 sequence (DNA): TGCGCCAGCAGCTTGACAGGGGGAATTCAGCCCCAGCATTTT. Residues: CASSLTGGIQPQHF.

In its sample, this clone was seen once. V is TRBV5-6 and J is TRBJ2-5; D is possibly TRBD1 (5 bases). Germline values: CDR1 SGHDT, CDR2 YYEEEE. The CDR3 runs 15 residues. Trimming took 4 bases from V and 4 from J, leaving 17 bases between them. The CDR3 region is CASSALGQGIETQYF. Written as DNA, the CDR3 is TGTGCCAGCAGCGCCCTCGGGCAGGGTATAGAGACCCAGTACTTC.

The chain is built from TRBV19 and TRBJ1-1, with D unresolved. The CDR3 is 13 residues long. Trimming left V 7 bases short and J 1 base short, with 10 bases between. CDR1 and CDR2 (germline): LNHDA, SQIVND (reference sequence). The CDR3 bases are TGTGCCAGTACCGAACTGCAGAACACTGAAGCTTTCTTT. Amino acids: CASTELQNTEAFF.

This chain uses TRBV6-6 with TRBJ1-5; 7 positions match TRBD1. The germline V gene has CDR1 MNHNY and CDR2 SVGAGI (reference sequence). The CDR3 is 13 residues long. V shed 7 bases, J shed 6 bases, and the junction held 6 bases outside the gene matches. In DNA form, the CDR3 reads TGTGCCAGCATCGGACAGGTGGGTCAGCCCCAGCATTTT. Its translation is CASIGQVGQPQHF.

The gene calls are TRBV18 and TRBJ2-7, with TRBD1 matching over 12 bases. The germline CDR1 and CDR2 sequences are KGHSH and LQKENI. The CDR3 is 15 amino acids. Trimming cost V 2 bases and J 7 bases; bases outside gene matches: 6. The CDR3: CASSPGTGGADEQYF. The CDR3, as DNA: TGTGCCAGCTCACCAGGGACAGGGGGCGCGGATGAGCAGTACTTC.

The gene calls are TRBV4-1 and TRBJ2-2, with no clear D. The CDR3 is made up of 13 amino acids. Between the trimmed V and J ends, which lost 3 bases and 0 bases, there was a span of 2 bases. In germline, CDR1 is MGHRA, CDR2 YSYEKL. This CDR3 reads CASSHANTGELFF. In DNA form, the CDR3 reads TGCGCCAGCAGCCACGCGAACACCGGGGAGCTGTTTTTT.

The chain links TRBV2 to TRBJ1-2; 7 nucleotides agree with TRBD1. This CDR3 has 16 amino acids. The junction had 10 bases not matched to a gene; V was cut back by 3 bases and J by 3 bases. Per the germline V gene, CDR1 is SNHLY and CDR2 is FYNNEI. CDR3: CASSDGQGVGHYGYTF. For the CDR3, the DNA is TGTGCCAGCAGTGACGGCCAGGGGGTCGGTCACTATGGCTACACCTTC. The variable domain in full, with the rest retrieved from reference TRBV2 and TRBJ1-2, is EPEVTQTPSHQVTQMGQEVILRCVPISNHLYFYWYRQILGQKVEFLVSFYNNEISEKSEIFDDQFSVERPDGSNFTLKIRSTKLEDSAMYFCASSDGQGVGHYGYTFGSGTRLTVV.

The V and J genes are TRBV2 and TRBJ2-7, with 7 bases fitting TRBD2. Germline CDR1 SNHLY, CDR2 FYNNEI. This CDR3 has 13 residues. Trimming cost V 4 bases and J 3 bases; bases outside gene matches: 3. CDR3 bases: TGTGCCAGCAGTGCGGGAGGTGACTACGAGCAGTACTTC. This sequence encodes CASSAGGDYEQYF.

The V call is TRBV6-4, the J call TRBJ1-1; D remains ambiguous. V lost 8 bases, J lost 2 bases, and 9 bases lay in between. This CDR3 is 12 amino acids long. Germline V gene sequence: CDR1 MRHNA, CDR2 SNTAGT. CDR3 sequence (DNA): TGTGCCAGCTACGAGGGTAACACTGAAGCTTTCTTT. It yields the protein CASYEGNTEAFF.

This clone was seen more than once but under ten times. The V call is TRBV3-1 (or the pseudogene TRBV3-2), the J call TRBJ1-3; no clear D gene. The germline V and J ends were trimmed by 1 base and 3 bases, with 10 bases remaining between them. Per germline, CDR1 LGHDT and CDR2 YNNKEL (reference sequence). CDR3 length equals 15 residues. For the CDR3, the DNA is TGTGCCAGCAGCCAAGTATCGGGATTTGGAAACACCATATATTTT. Translated: CASSQVSGFGNTIYF.

This clone was recorded a few times. The genes are TRBV11-2 and TRBJ1-2; D gene unclear. Germline V gene sequence: CDR1 SGHAT, CDR2 FQNNGV. The germline V and J ends were trimmed by 0 bases and 4 bases, with 9 bases remaining between them. The CDR3 length is 14 residues. The CDR3 loop is CASSLEVGPYGYTF. The CDR3 DNA reads TGTGCCAGCAGCTTAGAGGTGGGCCCCTATGGCTACACCTTC.

The genes are TRBV9 and TRBJ2-7; D not certain. This CDR3 is 14 amino acids long. V shed 0 bases and J shed 2 bases, with 9 bases lying between them. Germline lookup yields CDR1 SGDLS and CDR2 YYNGEE. CDR3 region: CASSVGQATYEQYF. For the CDR3, the DNA is TGTGCCAGCAGCGTAGGTCAGGCAACCTACGAGCAGTACTTC.

The chain employs TRBV27 and TRBJ1-4; D unresolved. The CDR3 loop spans 15 amino acids. CDR1 MNHEY and CDR2 SMNVEV come from the germline V gene (reference sequence). Trimming took off 6 bases at V and 0 bases at J, with 11 bases between the two ends. The DNA for the CDR3 is TGTGCCAGCAGGTATTGTTCCCCAACTAATGAAAAACTGTTTTTT. This translates into CASRYCSPTNEKLFF.